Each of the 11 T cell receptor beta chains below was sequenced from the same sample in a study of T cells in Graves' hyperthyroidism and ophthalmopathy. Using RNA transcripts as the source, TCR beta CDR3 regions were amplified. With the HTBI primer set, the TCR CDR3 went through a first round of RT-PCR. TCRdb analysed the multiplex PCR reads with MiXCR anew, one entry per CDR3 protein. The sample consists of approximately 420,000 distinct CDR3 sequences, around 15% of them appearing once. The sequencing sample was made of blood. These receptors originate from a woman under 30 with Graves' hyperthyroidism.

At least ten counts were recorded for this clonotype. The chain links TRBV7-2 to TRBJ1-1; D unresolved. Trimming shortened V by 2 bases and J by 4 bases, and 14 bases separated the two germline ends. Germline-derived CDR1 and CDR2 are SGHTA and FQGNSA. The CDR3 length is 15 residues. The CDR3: CASSLILQDGTEAFF. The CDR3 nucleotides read TGTGCCAGCAGCTTAATCCTCCAGGACGGCACTGAAGCTTTCTTT.

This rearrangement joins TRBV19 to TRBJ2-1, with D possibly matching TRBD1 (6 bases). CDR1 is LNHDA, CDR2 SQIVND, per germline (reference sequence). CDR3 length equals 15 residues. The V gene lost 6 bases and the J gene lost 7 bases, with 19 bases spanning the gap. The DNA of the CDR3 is TGTGCCAGTAGGTTGGACAGTTCCTGGGGGAATGAGCAGTTCTTC. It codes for CASRLDSSWGNEQFF.

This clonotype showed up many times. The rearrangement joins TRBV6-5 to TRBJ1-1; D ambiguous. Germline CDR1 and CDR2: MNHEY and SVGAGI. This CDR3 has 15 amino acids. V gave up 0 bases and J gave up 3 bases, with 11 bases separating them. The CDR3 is CASSYSAEEDTEAFF. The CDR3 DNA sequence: TGTGCCAGCAGTTACTCTGCAGAGGAGGACACTGAAGCTTTCTTT.

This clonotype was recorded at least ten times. CDR3 coding DNA: TGTGCCAGCAGCTACACCATACTAGCGGGAGGGTCCAGTGACAATGAGCAGTTCTTC. It specifies CASSYTILAGGSSDNEQFF. This sequence joins TRBV7-9 and TRBJ2-1, with 13 bases identical to TRBD2. V trimming: 4 bases; J trimming: 5 bases; junction bases outside the gene matches: 14. CDR1 and CDR2 (germline): SEHNR, FQNEAQ (reference sequence). This CDR3 contains 19 residues.

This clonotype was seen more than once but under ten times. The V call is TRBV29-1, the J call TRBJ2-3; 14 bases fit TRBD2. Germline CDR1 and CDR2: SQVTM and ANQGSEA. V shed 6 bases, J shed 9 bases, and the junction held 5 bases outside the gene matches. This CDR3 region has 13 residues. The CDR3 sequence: CSVQTSGRATQYF. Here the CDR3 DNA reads TGCAGCGTCCAGACTAGCGGGAGGGCGACGCAGTATTTT.

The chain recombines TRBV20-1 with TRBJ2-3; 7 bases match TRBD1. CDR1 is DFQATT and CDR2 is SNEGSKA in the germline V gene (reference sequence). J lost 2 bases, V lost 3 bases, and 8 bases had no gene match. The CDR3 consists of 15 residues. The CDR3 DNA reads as TGCAGTGCTAGTGGTACAGGGGTTTCCACAGATACGCAGTATTTT. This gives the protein CSASGTGVSTDTQYF.

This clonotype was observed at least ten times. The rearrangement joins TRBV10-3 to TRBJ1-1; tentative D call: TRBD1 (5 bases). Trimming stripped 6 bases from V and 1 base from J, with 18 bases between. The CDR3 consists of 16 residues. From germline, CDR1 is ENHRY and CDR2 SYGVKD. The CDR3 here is CAISENPGRSNTEAFF. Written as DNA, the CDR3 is TGTGCCATCAGCGAAAATCCGGGACGCTCGAACACTGAAGCTTTCTTT.

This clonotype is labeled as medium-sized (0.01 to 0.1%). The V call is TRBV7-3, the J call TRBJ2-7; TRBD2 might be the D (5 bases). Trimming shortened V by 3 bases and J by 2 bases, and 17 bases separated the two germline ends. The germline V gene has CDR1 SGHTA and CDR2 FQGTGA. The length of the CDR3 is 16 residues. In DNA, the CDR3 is TGTGCCAGCAGCTTTCGGACTGATCAAAATCCCTACGAGCAGTACTTC. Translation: CASSFRTDQNPYEQYF.

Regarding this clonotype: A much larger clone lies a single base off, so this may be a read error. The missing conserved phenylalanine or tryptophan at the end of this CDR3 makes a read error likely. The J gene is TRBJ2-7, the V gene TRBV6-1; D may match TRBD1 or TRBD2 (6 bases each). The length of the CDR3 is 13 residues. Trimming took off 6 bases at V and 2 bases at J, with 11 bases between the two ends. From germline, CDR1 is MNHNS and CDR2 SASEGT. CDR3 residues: CASRGGRTYEQYL. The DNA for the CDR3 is TGTGCCAGCAGAGGGGGGAGAACCTACGAGCAGTACCTC.

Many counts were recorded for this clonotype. This CDR3 reads CASSPHPLPSSYEQYF. The CDR3 DNA is TGTGCCAGCAGCCCACACCCTTTACCCAGCTCCTACGAGCAGTACTTC. The chain employs TRBV7-2 and TRBJ2-7; D gene ambiguous. From germline, CDR1 is SGHTA and CDR2 FQGNSA. The CDR3 sequence is 16 residues long. Trimming left V 5 bases short and J 0 bases short, with 17 bases between.

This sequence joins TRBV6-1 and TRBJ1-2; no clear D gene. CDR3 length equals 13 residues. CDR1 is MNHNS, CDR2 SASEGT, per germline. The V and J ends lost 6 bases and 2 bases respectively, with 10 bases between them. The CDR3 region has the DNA TGTGCCAGCAGCACCGGACGGAACTATGGCTACACCTTC. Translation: CASSTGRNYGYTF.